Shown below are 32 T cell receptor beta chains from a single sample sequenced in a study of blood T cell repertoires in COVID-19. Here immunoSEQ multiplex PCR was the method, and the copy in TCRdb shows in-frame clones only, minus some. The sample carries 180,000 or so clones, over 70% recorded once. Sequencing input: PBMCs or T cells enriched from blood (not recorded which). These receptor sequences come from a woman in her fifties or sixties who had recovered from COVID-19.

The sample holds a few counts of this clone. The genes are TRBV9 and TRBJ1-3; maybe TRBD1 (5 bases). Trimming shortened V by 4 bases and J by 4 bases, and 15 bases separated the two germline ends. This CDR3 comprises 15 residues. Germline V gene data show CDR1 as SGDLS and CDR2 as YYNGEE. This CDR3 is CASSPGRAIGNTIYF. For the CDR3, the DNA is TGTGCCAGCAGCCCGGGCAGGGCCATCGGAAACACCATATATTTT. The full variable domain, with the rest looked up from reference TRBV9 and TRBJ1-3, is DSGVTQTPKHLITATGQRVTLRCSPRSGDLSVYWYQQSLDQGLQFLIQYYNGEERAKGNILERFSAQQFPDLHSELNLSSLELGDSALYFCASSPGRAIGNTIYFGEGSWLTVV.

This clone occurred once. The J gene is TRBJ2-1, the V gene TRBV5-4; possibly TRBD1 for D (5 bases). The germline CDR1 and CDR2 sequences are SGHNT and YYREEE (reference sequence). The CDR3 length is 16 residues. V was cut by 0 bases and J by 5 bases, with 15 bases left in between. The CDR3 DNA is TGTGCCAGCAGCTTGGCCGGCGTAGGGGCCAACAATGAGCAGTTCTTC. As protein: CASSLAGVGANNEQFF.

The table lists this clone with a count of one. This rearrangement joins TRBV27 to TRBJ1-6; 9 bases match TRBD1. Germline CDR1 reads MNHEY; CDR2 reads SMNVEV (reference sequence). Losses at the gene ends were 2 bases for V and 9 bases for J; bases not matched to a gene: 8. The CDR3 runs to 16 residues. The CDR3 nucleotides read TGTGCCAGCAGTTTAAGGGGACAGGGAGGTAGTTCACCCCTCCACTTT. Amino acids: CASSLRGQGGSSPLHF.

This clone came up a few times. The J gene is TRBJ1-2, the V gene TRBV28, with D possibly being TRBD1 (5 bases). With 2 bases removed from V and 4 bases from J, the gap between germline ends came to 11 bases. This CDR3 has 14 amino acids. CDR1 is MDHEN and CDR2 is SYDVKM in the germline V gene. CDR3 in DNA: TGTGCCAGCAGTTTAGGGGGGGAAATCTATGGCTACACCTTC. Protein: CASSLGGEIYGYTF.

The rearrangement uses TRBV5-1 and TRBJ2-3, with D maybe TRBD2 (7 bases). Trimming took off 0 bases at V and 4 bases at J, with 12 bases between the two ends. This CDR3 contains 15 residues. Germline CDR1 and CDR2: SGHRS and YFSETQ. The CDR3 DNA is TGCGCCAGCAGCTTGGCGGGGGGCGCCGCAGATACGCAGTATTTT. It translates to CASSLAGGAADTQYF.

This clone was detected once. The chain combines TRBV19 with TRBJ2-3; TRBD2 is a possible D gene (6 bases). Trimming removed 3 bases from V and 2 bases from J, with 12 bases in between. CDR1 is LNHDA and CDR2 is SQIVND in the germline V gene (reference sequence). There are 15 residues in the CDR3. For the CDR3, the DNA is TGTGCCAGTAGTATCGAGTTAGCGGCCACAGATACGCAGTATTTT. Protein sequence: CASSIELAATDTQYF.

The gene calls are TRBV6-4 and TRBJ1-1; maybe TRBD1 (6 bases). Germline values: CDR1 MRHNA, CDR2 SNTAGT. This CDR3 comprises 13 residues. V shed 0 bases and J shed 4 bases, with 6 bases lying between them. The CDR3 DNA follows: TGTGCCAGCAGTGACTCAGGGGGCACTGAAGCTTTCTTT. Its translation is CASSDSGGTEAFF.

This rearrangement joins TRBV19 to TRBJ1-1, with unresolved D. The V gene lost 8 bases and the J gene lost 1 base, with 14 bases spanning the gap. CDR1 is LNHDA and CDR2 is SQIVND in the germline V gene (reference sequence). The CDR3 runs to 14 residues. Here the CDR3 reads CASLTHSTNTEAFF. CDR3 sequence (DNA): TGTGCCAGTCTCACCCACAGCACGAACACTGAAGCTTTCTTT.

This sequence joins TRBV7-9 and TRBJ1-2, with a tentative D call TRBD1 (5 bases). CDR3 length: 15 amino acids. V lost 5 bases and J 8 bases, leaving 21 bases between the germline ends. CDR1 is SEHNR and CDR2 is FQNEAQ in the germline V gene (reference sequence). CDR3 sequence (DNA): TGTGCCAGCAGCGCAGGGATCCGAGGAAACCAAGGCTACACCTTC. Its translation is CASSAGIRGNQGYTF.

On this clone: This sample also contains other DNA sequences that code for the same CDR3. The chain couples TRBV5-1 to TRBJ2-2; no firm D call. This CDR3 has 15 residues. V was trimmed by 0 bases and J by 3 bases, leaving 9 bases between them. Germline V gene sequence: CDR1 SGHRS, CDR2 YFSETQ. CDR3 nucleotides: TGCGCCAGCAGCTTGGGCCTCGCGGACACCGGGGAGCTGTTTTTT. Amino acids: CASSLGLADTGELFF.

The chain combines TRBV29-1 with TRBJ2-1; 9 bases are shared with TRBD2. Germline trimming cut 3 bases from V and 16 bases from J; bases unmatched to any gene: 10. There are 12 residues in the CDR3. Looked up from germline, CDR1 is SQVTM and CDR2 is ANQGSEA. The CDR3 protein is CSVDALAGVPFF. CDR3 nucleotides: TGCAGCGTTGACGCATTAGCGGGGGTACCCTTCTTC.

This chain joins TRBV9 and TRBJ2-3; D is unclear. This CDR3 region has 14 residues. V was shortened by 1 base and J by 3 bases, with 9 bases between the two germline ends. The germline V gene encodes CDR1 SGDLS and CDR2 YYNGEE. CDR3 region: CASSVQARTDTQYF. CDR3 nucleotide sequence: TGTGCCAGCAGCGTACAGGCCAGAACAGATACGCAGTATTTT. The variable domain in full, completed from reference TRBV9 and TRBJ2-3, reads DSGVTQTPKHLITATGQRVTLRCSPRSGDLSVYWYQQSLDQGLQFLIQYYNGEERAKGNILERFSAQQFPDLHSELNLSSLELGDSALYFCASSVQARTDTQYFGPGTRLTVL.

The count of this clone is one. Written as DNA, the CDR3 is TGTGCCAGCAGTTTTACTAAAAACTCCTACAATGAGCAGTTCTTC. It yields the protein CASSFTKNSYNEQFF. V usage is TRBV2 and J usage is TRBJ2-1; D gene uncertain. Germline CDR1 reads SNHLY; CDR2 reads FYNNEI. V lost 5 bases, J lost 0 bases, and 11 bases lay in between. The CDR3 is 15 amino acids.

In its sample, this clone was seen once. This chain links TRBV28 with TRBJ1-2; TRBD1 might be the D (5 bases). Germline V gene sequence: CDR1 MDHEN, CDR2 SYDVKM. This CDR3 region has 15 residues. V dropped 2 bases and J dropped 5 bases, with 15 bases sitting between them. CDR3 sequence (DNA): TGTGCCAGCAGTTTAGCCGGGGGACTAAATTATGGCTACACCTTC. As protein: CASSLAGGLNYGYTF.

This clone was seen once. This chain connects TRBV19 to TRBJ1-4; 10 bases are a match to TRBD1. Trimming took 4 bases from V and 6 from J; bases not matched to a gene: 8. The CDR3 loop spans 16 amino acids. Germline-derived CDR1 and CDR2 are LNHDA and SQIVND (reference sequence). CDR3 DNA: TGTGCCAGTAGTACTCGACAGGGGGCGCGGTATGAAAAACTGTTTTTT. Encoded protein: CASSTRQGARYEKLFF.

The rearrangement uses TRBV3-1 (or the pseudogene TRBV3-2) and TRBJ2-3; no clear D. The CDR3 totals 15 residues. The V gene lost 2 bases and the J gene lost 1 base, with 10 bases spanning the gap. Germline CDR1 is LGHDT and CDR2 is YNNKEL (reference sequence). This CDR3 is CASSQPTSGTDTQYF. CDR3 bases: TGTGCCAGCAGCCAACCGACAAGTGGCACAGATACGCAGTATTTT.

This clone has only one observation. The chain employs TRBV7-9 and TRBJ1-2, with D maybe TRBD1 (6 bases). Trimming removed 5 bases from V and 4 bases from J, with 11 bases in between. Germline V CDR1 and CDR2: SEHNR, FQNEAQ (reference sequence). The CDR3 has 13 amino acids. The CDR3 here is CASSPGQLYGYTF. The CDR3 region has the DNA TGTGCCAGCAGCCCTGGACAGCTCTATGGCTACACCTTC. The full variable domain, in which reference TRBV7-9 and TRBJ1-2 provide the parts outside the CDR3, is DTGVSQNPRHKITKRGQNVTFRCDPISEHNRLYWYRQTLGQGPEFLTYFQNEAQLEKSRLLSDRFSAERPKGSFSTLEIQRTEQGDSAMYLCASSPGQLYGYTFGSGTRLTVV.

V is TRBV28 and J is TRBJ1-2, with unresolved D. V lost 8 bases and J lost 4, with 11 bases in between. Germline lookup yields CDR1 MDHEN and CDR2 SYDVKM. The CDR3 sequence is 12 residues long. The CDR3 sequence: CASCLGIYGYTF. In DNA form, the CDR3 reads TGTGCCAGCTGTCTAGGAATCTATGGCTACACCTTC.

There are many counts of this clone. The V gene is TRBV29-1, the J gene TRBJ2-3; 8 bases are shared with TRBD1. The junction had 6 bases not matched to a gene; V was cut back by 0 bases and J by 1 base. CDR1 and CDR2 (germline): SQVTM, ANQGSEA. The CDR3 runs to 16 residues. The CDR3 bases are TGCAGCGTTGAAGATCTGAAGACAGGGGGCACAGATACGCAGTATTTT. This encodes CSVEDLKTGGTDTQYF.

The rearrangement links TRBV10-3 to TRBJ2-1, with 7 bases lining up with TRBD1. CDR3 length: 14 residues. Per the germline V gene, CDR1 is ENHRY and CDR2 is SYGVKD. With 3 bases clipped from V and 4 bases from J, the junction kept 3 bases outside the gene matches. In DNA form, the CDR3 reads TGTGCCATCAGTGAAGGGGGCTTTTACAATGAGCAGTTCTTC. It yields the protein CAISEGGFYNEQFF.

The rearrangement uses TRBV11-1 and TRBJ1-1; no clear D. The CDR3 spans 13 residues. CDR1 is SGHAT and CDR2 is FQDESV in the germline V gene (reference sequence). The V end was cut by 1 base, the J end by 4 bases, with 7 bases between. This chain's CDR3 is CASSLGAVTEAFF. The CDR3 DNA follows: TGTGCCAGCAGCTTAGGGGCTGTCACTGAAGCTTTCTTT.

The J gene is TRBJ1-2, the V gene TRBV7-9, with D unresolved. CDR3 length equals 12 residues. From germline, CDR1 is SEHNR and CDR2 FQNEAQ (reference sequence). Trimming cost V 1 base and J 5 bases, with 5 bases left between them. Here the CDR3 reads CASSLGTYGYTF. The CDR3 DNA reads as TGTGCCAGCAGCTTAGGAACATATGGCTACACCTTC.

This clone occurred once. The V call is TRBV4-1, the J call TRBJ1-2; D may be TRBD1 (6 bases). CDR1 is MGHRA, CDR2 YSYEKL, per germline. The V end was cut by 0 bases, the J end by 8 bases, with 28 bases between. This CDR3 comprises 19 residues. The CDR3 reads CASSQEARYRVDQTWGYTF. CDR3 nucleotides: TGCGCCAGCAGCCAAGAGGCCCGCTACAGGGTCGACCAAACTTGGGGCTACACCTTC.

This clone appeared once. The CDR3 DNA sequence: TGTGCCAGCAGCCAAGAGGTAACAGGGGGCTGGAATGAGCAGTTCTTC. The encoded protein is CASSQEVTGGWNEQFF. V is TRBV3-1 (or the pseudogene TRBV3-2) and J is TRBJ2-1, with TRBD1 identical over 9 bases. Unmatched junction bases numbered 7, after V lost 0 bases and J lost 7 bases. Germline V gives CDR1 LGHDT, CDR2 YNNKEL (reference sequence). This CDR3 region has 16 residues.

CDR3 sequence (DNA): TGTGCCAGCAGCCCCGAACTAGCGGGAGGGCCAGATACGCAGTATTTT. This encodes CASSPELAGGPDTQYF. The V and J genes are TRBV11-2 and TRBJ2-3, with 13 positions matching TRBD2. The CDR3 covers 16 residues. Germline-derived CDR1 and CDR2 are SGHAT and FQNNGV. The V and J ends lost 5 bases and 4 bases, in that order; junction bases with no gene match: 6.

This chain links TRBV3-1 (or the pseudogene TRBV3-2) with TRBJ1-1; D may be TRBD1 (6 bases). V was clipped by 0 bases and J by 12 bases, with 14 bases between them. CDR1 LGHDT and CDR2 YNNKEL come from the germline V gene (reference sequence). The length of the CDR3 is 13 residues. CDR3 loop: CASSQETGIGTFF. The CDR3 coding sequence is TGTGCCAGCAGCCAAGAAACAGGGATAGGGACTTTCTTT.

The rearrangement uses TRBV3-1 (or the pseudogene TRBV3-2) and TRBJ2-1, with 7 bases that match TRBD1. The length of the CDR3 is 14 residues. The germline V gene encodes CDR1 LGHDT and CDR2 YNNKEL (reference sequence). J gave up 6 bases and V 1 base, and 3 bases lay outside the gene matches. The CDR3 DNA is TGTGCCAGCAGCCAAGGCAACAGGGGCAATGAGCAGTTCTTC. It encodes CASSQGNRGNEQFF.

The chain recombines TRBV2 with TRBJ2-5, with 9 bases lining up with TRBD1. The CDR3 covers 15 residues. Germline lookup yields CDR1 SNHLY and CDR2 FYNNEI. V dropped 1 base and J dropped 9; count of bases not matched to a gene: 9. The chain's CDR3 is CASSEGGQGRDAQYF. CDR3 DNA: TGTGCCAGCAGTGAAGGGGGACAGGGAAGAGACGCCCAGTACTTC.

The V call is TRBV14, the J call TRBJ2-2, with D possibly being TRBD2 (6 bases). This CDR3 has 14 residues. Germline lookup yields CDR1 SGHDN and CDR2 FVKESK. The V end was cut by 6 bases, the J end by 5 bases, with 13 bases between. The CDR3 loop reads CASRSGGVTGELFF. CDR3 DNA sequence: TGTGCCAGCAGAAGTGGAGGGGTTACCGGGGAGCTGTTTTTT.

V and J are TRBV7-8 and TRBJ2-7, with TRBD2 as a possible D gene (6 bases). The CDR3 contains 14 residues. V was trimmed by 4 bases and J by 7 bases, leaving 17 bases between them. CDR1 is SGHVS and CDR2 is FQNEAQ in the germline V gene. The CDR3 protein is CASSSPGFGGEQYF. CDR3 in DNA: TGTGCCAGCAGCTCCCCGGGGTTCGGGGGAGAGCAGTACTTC.

The chain has TRBV30 and TRBJ1-3, with D unclear. The CDR3 runs 13 residues. The germline CDR1 and CDR2 sequences are GTSNPN and SVGIG (reference sequence). V was pared by 0 bases and J by 3 bases, with 6 bases between. The CDR3 here is CAWSVSVGNTIYF. CDR3 bases: TGTGCCTGGAGTGTTTCAGTTGGAAACACCATATATTTT.

The chain joins TRBV7-8 to TRBJ2-7, with 7 bases matching TRBD2. This CDR3 is 16 amino acids long. Germline V gene lookup returns CDR1 SGHVS and CDR2 FQNEAQ. V lost 3 bases, J lost 6 bases, and 14 bases stayed unmatched. The CDR3 region is CASSFSGVTSLPEQYF. CDR3 coding DNA: TGTGCCAGCAGCTTTTCCGGCGTGACTAGCCTCCCCGAGCAGTACTTC.